This entry lists 11 T cell receptor beta chains sequenced from one sample in a study of CD8 T cells in ankylosing spondylitis (dated by TCRdb to the late 2010s). The library relied on 5' RACE. TCRdb lists the instrument as Illumina HiSeq 2500. TCRdb reworked the public reads: Q25 trimming with fastp, MiXCR clone assembly, productive beta chains retained. Entries that share a CDR3 protein sequence are merged under the most common genes and DNA. In this sample the table shows roughly 120,000 distinct CDR3 sequences, approximately 6.8% of which occur a single time. The ten biggest clones cover 9.5% to 15% of the sample. Input material: blood, either unsorted or a sorted T cell fraction (not recorded which). These TCRs come from a male donor with ankylosing spondylitis or in good health (not recorded which).

This clonotype was found many times. The chain recombines TRBV3-1 with TRBJ1-1; D is unclear. Trimming removed 0 bases from V and 1 base from J, with 3 bases in between. The length of the CDR3 is 13 residues. Per the germline V gene, CDR1 is LGHDT and CDR2 is YNNKEL (reference sequence). The CDR3 DNA sequence: TGTGCCAGCAGCCAAGACCCGAACACTGAAGCTTTCTTT. Amino acid sequence: CASSQDPNTEAFF.

This clonotype was seen ten or more times. This chain uses TRBV29-1 with TRBJ2-7, with D unclear. The CDR3 spans 14 residues. Germline-derived CDR1 and CDR2 are SQVTM and ANQGSEA. V lost 3 bases and J 3 bases, leaving 15 bases between the germline ends. The DNA for the CDR3 is TGCAGCGTTGAGAGGCTGGAAGGCTACTACGAGCAGTACTTC. Protein product: CSVERLEGYYEQYF.

This clonotype was observed at least ten times. The CDR3 nucleotides read TGTGCCAGCAGCCAAGCGGGGGGGTCCGCCAATTCACCCCTCCACTTT. Protein sequence: CASSQAGGSANSPLHF. The V and J genes are TRBV3-1 and TRBJ1-6; D may be TRBD1 (5 bases). The germline V gene encodes CDR1 LGHDT and CDR2 YNNKEL (reference sequence). Trimming took off 1 base at V and 7 bases at J, with 14 bases between the two ends. This CDR3 contains 16 residues. The entire variable domain, with the rest obtained from reference TRBV3-1 and TRBJ1-6, is as follows: DTAVSQTPKYLVTQMGNDKSIKCEQNLGHDTMYWYKQDSKKFLKIMFSYNNKELIINETVPNRFSPKSPDKAHLNLHINSLELGDSAVYFCASSQAGGSANSPLHFGNGTRLTVT.

Many counts were recorded for this clonotype. The chain uses TRBV12-3 or TRBV12-4 and TRBJ1-1; D is undetermined. The CDR3 loop spans 12 amino acids. V was shortened by 6 bases and J by 0 bases, with 5 bases between the two germline ends. The CDR3 here is CASSPMNTEAFF. The CDR3 DNA reads TGTGCCAGCAGCCCCATGAACACTGAAGCTTTCTTT.

In this sample, this clonotype turned up a few times. The chain employs TRBV20-1 and TRBJ1-2, with 10 bases identical to TRBD1. Germline loops: CDR1 DFQATT, CDR2 SNEGSKA (reference sequence). With 3 bases clipped from V and 4 bases from J, the junction kept 11 bases outside the gene matches. The CDR3 has 16 residues. The CDR3: CSASRTGGGFSYGYTF. Written as DNA, the CDR3 is TGCAGTGCTAGCCGGACAGGGGGAGGCTTTAGCTATGGCTACACCTTC.

Many counts were recorded for this clonotype. V is TRBV6-2 or TRBV6-3 and J is TRBJ2-2; D not resolved. Trimming removed 5 bases from V and 6 bases from J, with 13 bases in between. The V gene's germline CDR1 is MNHEY and CDR2 SVGEGT. The CDR3 is made up of 14 amino acids. CDR3 nucleotides: TGTGCCAGCAGTCCTCATAGGACCGCCGGGGAGCTGTTTTTT. This gives the protein CASSPHRTAGELFF.

This clonotype was recorded at least ten times. The V gene is TRBV6-4, the J gene TRBJ1-2, with D unresolved. The V and J ends lost 5 bases and 4 bases respectively, with 17 bases between them. Germline-derived CDR1 and CDR2 are MRHNA and SNTAGT. There are 15 residues in the CDR3. The CDR3 DNA reads as TGTGCCAGCAGTCAATCCCTTGGGTCAGCCTATGGCTACACCTTC. As protein: CASSQSLGSAYGYTF.

The V gene is TRBV20-1, the J gene TRBJ2-1, with 9 nucleotides matching TRBD2. V shed 3 bases and J 0 bases; nucleotides not matched to a gene: 3. From germline, CDR1 is DFQATT and CDR2 SNEGSKA (reference sequence). The CDR3 length is 15 residues. This CDR3 is CSARTAGGSYNEQFF. DNA for the CDR3: TGCAGTGCTAGGACAGCGGGGGGCTCCTACAATGAGCAGTTCTTC.

There are many counts of this clonotype. The chain uses TRBV5-1 and TRBJ2-2; 11 positions agree with TRBD2. The CDR3 is 16 amino acids. V gave up 3 bases and J gave up 4 bases; unmatched junction bases: 5. Germline V gene sequence: CDR1 SGHRS, CDR2 YFSETQ. CDR3 in DNA: TGCGCCAGCAGCTCTATGACTAGCGGGATCACCGGGGAGCTGTTTTTT. Its protein is CASSSMTSGITGELFF.

The table lists this clonotype with many counts. The chain is built from TRBV6-5 and TRBJ1-6, with 10 nucleotides matching TRBD1. V shed 4 bases, J shed 8 bases, and the junction held 2 bases outside the gene matches. The CDR3 contains 14 residues. Germline CDR1 is MNHEY and CDR2 is SVGAGI. The CDR3 DNA reads as TGTGCCAGCAGTTCGACAGGGGGCTATTCACCCCTCCACTTT. Residues: CASSSTGGYSPLHF.

The chain combines TRBV7-9 with TRBJ2-5; 10 bases are shared with TRBD1. V was clipped by 4 bases and J by 5 bases; unmatched bases: 7. The germline V gene encodes CDR1 SEHNR and CDR2 FQNEAQ (reference sequence). This CDR3 region has 15 residues. CDR3: CASSSQGQGTETQYF. CDR3 sequence (DNA): TGTGCCAGCAGCTCCCAGGGACAGGGGACGGAGACCCAGTACTTC.